Presented here are 27 T cell receptor beta chains from one specimen sequenced in a study of T cell repertoires in aging, cancer and after chemotherapy. Amplification of TCR beta used genomic DNA extracted from peripheral blood. A mixed TRB-A/B primer pool amplified rearranged TRB by multiplex touch-down PCR. MiXCR, run by TCRdb on the multiplex PCR reads, gives a single entry per CDR3 protein. Found here are 4,500 to 5,500 distinct CDR3 sequences, 55% to 70% of them singletons; the top ten hold 6.5% to 9.5%. Sequenced: blood. The origin of the receptors is a human donor with a solid tumor.

The CDR3 sequence is CASSSGQGFNEKLFF. CDR3 nucleotide sequence: TGTGCCAGCAGCTCGGGACAGGGGTTTAATGAAAAACTGTTTTTT. The chain recombines TRBV7-9 with TRBJ1-4, with 10 bases fitting TRBD1. Per germline, CDR1 SEHNR and CDR2 FQNEAQ (reference sequence). This CDR3 spans 15 amino acids. V gave up 4 bases and J gave up 4 bases; unmatched junction bases: 3.

This clonotype has a handful of counts. The chain joins TRBV11-1 to TRBJ1-1; a possible D gene is TRBD1 (6 bases). The V end was cut by 1 base, the J end by 3 bases, with 6 bases between. The CDR3 spans 13 residues. CDR1 and CDR2 from the germline V gene are SGHAT and FQDESV (reference sequence). CDR3 nucleotides: TGTGCCAGCAGCTTAGACAGGGACACTGAAGCTTTCTTT. Residues: CASSLDRDTEAFF. The full variable domain, with the rest looked up from reference TRBV11-1 and TRBJ1-1, is EAEVAQSPRYKITEKSQAVAFWCDPISGHATLYWYRQILGQGPELLVQFQDESVVDDSQLPKDRFSAERLKGVDSTLKIQPAELGDSAMYLCASSLDRDTEAFFGQGTRLTVV.

This clonotype occurred a few times. This sequence joins TRBV19 and TRBJ2-5, with D perhaps being TRBD1 or TRBD2 (5 bases each). The germline V gene has CDR1 LNHDA and CDR2 SQIVND (reference sequence). The length of the CDR3 is 13 residues. Trimming stripped 5 bases from V and 4 bases from J, with 11 bases between. The chain's CDR3 is CASSWGSGETQYF. The CDR3 DNA sequence: TGTGCCAGTAGTTGGGGGAGTGGAGAGACCCAGTACTTC.

The V and J genes are TRBV10-1 and TRBJ2-5, with a tentative D call TRBD2 (5 bases). CDR3 length: 16 amino acids. Per germline, CDR1 WNHNN and CDR2 SYGVQD (reference sequence). V gave up 0 bases and J gave up 1 base, with 12 bases separating them. The chain's CDR3 is CASSESPAAIQETQYF. The CDR3 coding sequence is TGCGCCAGCAGTGAGTCCCCAGCGGCAATCCAAGAGACCCAGTACTTC.

The chain is built from TRBV7-2 and TRBJ2-7; 7 nucleotides match TRBD1. Germline CDR1 reads SGHTA; CDR2 reads FQGNSA. There are 16 residues in the CDR3. V was clipped by 5 bases and J by 5 bases; unmatched bases: 15. The CDR3 DNA follows: TGTGCCAGCAGCATCGGTTGGGACAGCAGATTCCACGAGCAGTACTTC. Encoded protein: CASSIGWDSRFHEQYF.

The count of this clonotype is one. The chain links TRBV15 to TRBJ2-3; 7 bases fit TRBD2. There are 13 residues in the CDR3. Germline V CDR1 and CDR2: LNHNV, YYDKDF (reference sequence). V lost 5 bases, J lost 6 bases, and 5 bases stayed unmatched. CDR3 in amino acids: CATSRGLDDTQYF. The CDR3, as DNA: TGTGCCACCAGCCGAGGACTAGACGATACGCAGTATTTT.

The chain couples TRBV29-1 to TRBJ1-1, with D unclear. The germline CDR1 and CDR2 sequences are SQVTM and ANQGSEA. V gave up 7 bases and J gave up 0 bases, with 12 bases separating them. The length of the CDR3 is 13 residues. Here the CDR3 reads CSGNLGVNTEAFF. DNA for the CDR3: TGCAGCGGCAACCTTGGGGTGAACACTGAAGCTTTCTTT.

The chain is built from TRBV6-6 and TRBJ1-5, with 11 positions matching TRBD1. CDR1 and CDR2 (germline): MNHNY, SVGAGI (reference sequence). The CDR3 is made up of 17 amino acids. The V and J ends lost 4 bases and 4 bases, in that order; junction bases with no gene match: 9. This CDR3 is CASSSTGTGGGNQPQHF. CDR3 nucleotides: TGTGCCAGCAGTTCGACCGGGACAGGGGGTGGAAATCAGCCCCAGCATTTT.

Only a few counts were recorded for this clonotype. The J gene is TRBJ2-3, the V gene TRBV7-2; 9 bases map to TRBD2. Losses at the gene ends were 4 bases for V and 5 bases for J; bases not matched to a gene: 10. CDR1 SGHTA and CDR2 FQGNSA come from the germline V gene. This CDR3 is 16 amino acids long. The CDR3 sequence is CASSWRGGGALDTQYF. Written as DNA, the CDR3 is TGTGCCAGCAGCTGGAGGGGCGGGGGGGCCTTAGATACGCAGTATTTT.

The V and J genes are TRBV19 and TRBJ1-2; 9 nucleotides match TRBD1. V dropped 3 bases and J dropped 7; count of bases not matched to a gene: 0. CDR1 is LNHDA, CDR2 SQIVND, per germline (reference sequence). The CDR3 totals 12 residues. Here the CDR3 DNA reads TGTGCCAGTAGTATGGGACAGGGTGGCTACACCTTC. This sequence encodes CASSMGQGGYTF.

V is TRBV20-1 and J is TRBJ2-7; 10 bases map to TRBD1. This CDR3 contains 14 residues. V shed 2 bases, J shed 5 bases, and the junction held 6 bases outside the gene matches. Germline CDR1 is DFQATT and CDR2 is SNEGSKA (reference sequence). The CDR3 sequence is CSARRPGQGNEQYF. In nucleotides, the CDR3 is TGCAGTGCTAGAAGACCGGGACAGGGGAACGAGCAGTACTTC.

This clonotype has a handful of counts. The rearrangement joins TRBV6-1 to TRBJ1-1; D remains ambiguous. The V end was cut by 7 bases, the J end by 9 bases, with 15 bases between. The CDR3 is 12 amino acids. Germline CDR1 reads MNHNS; CDR2 reads SASEGT. The CDR3 coding sequence is TGTGCCAGCATGGATGAAGGTTTTAAAGCTTTCTTT. Protein: CASMDEGFKAFF.

This rearrangement joins TRBV19 to TRBJ1-6, with 10 bases aligning to TRBD1. Germline V gives CDR1 LNHDA, CDR2 SQIVND (reference sequence). V shed 3 bases, J shed 7 bases, and the junction held 0 bases outside the gene matches. The CDR3 contains 14 residues. CDR3 amino acids: CASSMDRGNSPLHF. CDR3 nucleotide sequence: TGTGCCAGTAGTATGGACAGGGGGAATTCACCCCTCCACTTT.

The CDR3 DNA follows: TGTGCCAGCTCACCCTCAACAGGGTGGGCTGAAGCTTTCTTT. As protein: CASSPSTGWAEAFF. V usage is TRBV18 and J usage is TRBJ1-1; D possibly corresponds to TRBD1 (6 bases). The germline V and J ends were trimmed by 3 bases and 6 bases, with 14 bases remaining between them. Germline values: CDR1 KGHSH, CDR2 LQKENI. The CDR3 sequence is 14 residues long.

CDR3 bases: TGTGCCAGCAGCTTTAGACGGGACTACGAGCAGTACTTC. This translates into CASSFRRDYEQYF. This chain links TRBV14 with TRBJ2-7, with D perhaps matching TRBD2 (5 bases). The CDR3 runs to 13 residues. Deletions cut 5 bases from V and 3 bases from J, with 11 bases between. The germline gives CDR1 SGHDN, CDR2 FVKESK.

The chain links TRBV5-4 to TRBJ2-2, with D tentatively TRBD1 (6 bases). Germline CDR1 SGHNT, CDR2 YYREEE (reference sequence). CDR3 length equals 14 residues. V was trimmed by 2 bases and J by 6 bases, leaving 11 bases between them. This CDR3 reads CASSFQSGAGELFF. The CDR3, as DNA: TGTGCCAGCAGCTTTCAATCAGGGGCCGGGGAGCTGTTTTTT. Full variable domain (remainder filled in from reference TRBV5-4 and TRBJ2-2): ETGVTQSPTHLIKTRGQQVTLRCSSQSGHNTVSWYQQALGQGPQFIFQYYREEENGRGNFPPRFSGLQFPNYSSELNVNALELDDSALYLCASSFQSGAGELFFGEGSRLTVL.

This CDR3 is CASSSPGTGGPDTQYF. In DNA form, the CDR3 reads TGTGCCAGCAGTTCCCCCGGGACAGGGGGGCCAGATACGCAGTATTTT. The chain carries TRBV6-5 and TRBJ2-3, with 11 bases lining up with TRBD1. Looked up from germline, CDR1 is MNHEY and CDR2 is SVGAGI. There are 16 residues in the CDR3. The trim removed 4 bases at V and 4 bases at J, leaving 7 bases unmatched.

The V gene is TRBV24-1, the J gene TRBJ2-5; no reliable D call. The CDR3 loop spans 13 amino acids. The V gene's germline CDR1 is KGHDR and CDR2 SFDVKD. V lost 4 bases and J lost 0, with 5 bases in between. CDR3 sequence (DNA): TGTGCCACCAGTGACGCATACCAAGAGACCCAGTACTTC. Translation: CATSDAYQETQYF.

This clonotype was counted a few times. The chain joins TRBV12-3 or TRBV12-4 to TRBJ2-7; 11 positions agree with TRBD2. This CDR3 is 15 amino acids long. Unmatched junction bases numbered 1, after V lost 2 bases and J lost 1 base. The CDR3 sequence is CASSLIAGGSYEQYF. CDR3 DNA sequence: TGTGCCAGCAGTTTAATAGCGGGGGGGTCCTACGAGCAGTACTTC.

This clonotype turned up a few times. The V call is TRBV7-2, the J call TRBJ1-2, with D perhaps TRBD1 (6 bases). CDR3 length equals 16 residues. Germline V gene sequence: CDR1 SGHTA, CDR2 FQGNSA. The ends were cut back, 5 bases at V and 3 bases at J, with 19 bases in the middle. Here the CDR3 DNA reads TGTGCCAGCAGCCCCGCCGGGGGGGGGGCCTACTATGGCTACACCTTC. As protein: CASSPAGGGAYYGYTF. Filled out from reference TRBV7-2 and TRBJ1-2, the complete variable domain reads GAGVSQSPSNKVTEKGKDVELRCDPISGHTALYWYRQSLGQGLEFLIYFQGNSAPDKSGLPSDRFSAERTGGSVSTLTIQRTQQEDSAVYLCASSPAGGGAYYGYTFGSGTRLTVV.

The V call is TRBV5-1, the J call TRBJ1-2; 9 nucleotides line up with TRBD1. This CDR3 has 13 amino acids. V was pared by 4 bases and J by 3 bases, with 1 base of the junction left unmatched. Germline V gene lookup returns CDR1 SGHRS and CDR2 YFSETQ. This chain's CDR3 is CASSRTGDYGYTF. In DNA, the CDR3 is TGCGCCAGCAGCCGGACAGGGGACTATGGCTACACCTTC.

This chain joins TRBV7-2 and TRBJ1-1; no definite D call. V lost 2 bases and J lost 3, with 10 bases in between. This CDR3 is 14 amino acids long. Germline CDR1 is SGHTA and CDR2 is FQGNSA. The DNA of the CDR3 is TGTGCCAGCAGCTTAAACGGTAGGGACACTGAAGCTTTCTTT. It is translated as CASSLNGRDTEAFF.

The chain carries TRBV15 and TRBJ2-1; 7 bases are shared with TRBD2. Germline CDR1 is LNHNV and CDR2 is YYDKDF (reference sequence). The CDR3 length is 16 residues. The trim removed 2 bases at V and 7 bases at J, leaving 11 bases unmatched. CDR3 sequence: CATSRLGGVYRNEQFF. The CDR3 DNA reads TGTGCCACCAGCAGACTGGGAGGGGTTTATCGGAATGAGCAGTTCTTC. Drawing the rest from reference TRBV15 and TRBJ2-1, the complete variable domain is DAMVIQNPRYQVTQFGKPVTLSCSQTLNHNVMYWYQQKSSQAPKLLFHYYDKDFNNEADTPDNFQSRRPNTSFCFLDIRSPGLGDTAMYLCATSRLGGVYRNEQFFGPGTRLTVL.

This clonotype was counted between two and nine times. The chain recombines TRBV5-6 with TRBJ2-1; 8 nucleotides line up with TRBD2. V shed 0 bases and J 4 bases; nucleotides not matched to a gene: 6. This CDR3 comprises 16 residues. Germline V CDR1 and CDR2: SGHDT, YYEEEE. Here the CDR3 DNA reads TGTGCCAGCAGCTTGGCTAGCGGGTCATATTACAATGAGCAGTTCTTC. Residues: CASSLASGSYYNEQFF.

V gene TRBV6-5 combines with J gene TRBJ1-1, with TRBD1 matching 7 bases. The germline V gene encodes CDR1 MNHEY and CDR2 SVGAGI. V was pared by 2 bases and J by 0 bases, with 3 bases of the junction left unmatched. CDR3 size: 15 residues. CDR3 residues: CASSYGTALNTEAFF. CDR3 nucleotides: TGTGCCAGCAGTTACGGGACAGCCCTGAACACTGAAGCTTTCTTT.

The chain couples TRBV29-1 to TRBJ2-7, with 11 bases matching TRBD2. From germline, CDR1 is SQVTM and CDR2 ANQGSEA. Trimming took 4 bases from V and 6 from J; bases not matched to a gene: 5. The CDR3 has 13 amino acids. The CDR3: CSVVSLAGGEQYF. The CDR3 coding sequence is TGCAGCGTTGTAAGTCTAGCGGGAGGCGAGCAGTACTTC.

The rearrangement uses TRBV11-3 and TRBJ2-7; tentatively, D is TRBD1 (5 bases). The CDR3 totals 13 residues. Trimming stripped 3 bases from V and 3 bases from J, with 9 bases between. Germline values: CDR1 SGHNT, CDR2 YENEEA. The CDR3 coding sequence is TGTGCCAGCAGCTTCGCAGGGCGCTACGAGCAGTACTTC. It specifies CASSFAGRYEQYF.